This T cell receptor (beta chain) was recovered during a study of CD8+ T cells in alopecia areata (dated by TCRdb to 2016 to 2019). Concerning the study at large: Skin from C3H/HeJ donors with spontaneous alopecia (about 6-13 months old) was grafted onto female C3H/HeJ recipients aged about 6-10 weeks. Human TCRbeta sequencing covered scalp tissue and sorted CD4+ and CD8+ peripheral blood T cells from patchy and totalis/universalis alopecia areata patients and healthy controls. High-throughput TCRbeta sequencing was used to examine T cell clonal expansion in alopecia areata in both the C3H/HeJ mouse model and human patients. RNA came from the PAXgene miRNA kit for fixed scalp, the miRNeasy kit for PBMCs, and the RNeasy kit for mouse skin. Scalp clonality was compared among normal scalp (n=4), patchy alopecia areata scalp (n=8), and alopecia totalis/universalis scalp (n=8). immunoSEQ multiplex PCR using 35 Vbeta forward primers and 13 Jbeta reverse primers was used to amplify TCRbeta CDR3 regions.

Broader findings and caveats from the paper: Shared TCR sequences between patients were less evident than in mice, which may be partly attributable to HLA diversity in the patient population. Compared with normal scalp, lesional scalp, particularly in alopecia totalis/universalis, had higher clonality and more expanded CD8+ clones, which suggests antigenic drive. Resident alphabeta T cells in normal human skin are also sequenced, complicating scalp TCR repertoire analysis, unlike mouse skin dominated by gammadelta T cells.

Note on this clone: Its binding antigen is unknown. TCRdb's protein and the DNA translation differ at residue 12; the protein here comes from the DNA. Because the receptor is murine, the gene names and germline sequences shown are mouse ones. The read gets to within 3 residues of the CDR3 end, and the germline J gene fills in the rest.

From a lookup of the germline V gene, CDR1 and CDR2 are NNHDY and SYVADS. The V end gives up 0 bases and the J end 8 bases, leaving 3 bases in the junction not matched to a gene. The cysteine opens and the phenylalanine closes a CDR3 of 15 amino acids. Shown are 36 bases from within the CDR3, in frame from base 1. Library preparation employed the immunoSEQ multiplex PCR assay. RNA was extracted from all samples and reverse transcribed into cDNA as template for TCR sequencing. First-strand cDNA was synthesized with SuperScript III using a 2:1 mix of oligo-dT and random hexamers. A synthetic immune receptor repertoire was used to measure amplification bias, and any remaining bias was corrected computationally. Sequencing of the libraries was done on Illumina HiSeq using 60 bp reads that spanned the CDR3 and were read from J toward V. Per the original workflow: Raw reads were preprocessed to remove errors, and CDR3 was defined according to IMGT conventions as the region from the conserved cysteine to phenylalanine. To get clonality, Shannon entropy was normalized by log2 of the number of productive unique TCRs and the result was subtracted from 1. Scalp TCRbeta sequences were cross-referenced with sorted blood CD4 and CD8 repertoires so that the CD4 or CD8 identity of scalp clones could be inferred. Entries here come from immuneACCESS through TCRdb and include only in-frame sequences with V and J called. Some clones fail to appear in such tables; in the studies checked, an unresolved V gene covers under half of the shortfall, and the cause of the remainder is unknown. D and trimming were read from the DNA, whereas the V and J calls and clone size are those reported in that table. This sample shows around 100,000 clones, and none of them turns up only once. Of the sample, roughly 21% is held by the ten largest clones.

The receptor was derived from a C3H/HeJ mouse with alopecia areata. The MHC haplotype carried by mice of this strain is H2-k. The sequence is built from TRBV13-3 and TRBJ1-6, with 9 bases aligning to TRBD1. TRBJ1-6 is an ORF, with its function uncertain. Sequencing used lesional skin. The CDR3 reads as follows: CASSDATGGYSPLYF. CDR3 DNA, as far as it was read: TGTGCCAGCAGTGATGCAACAGGGGGCTATTCGCCC.